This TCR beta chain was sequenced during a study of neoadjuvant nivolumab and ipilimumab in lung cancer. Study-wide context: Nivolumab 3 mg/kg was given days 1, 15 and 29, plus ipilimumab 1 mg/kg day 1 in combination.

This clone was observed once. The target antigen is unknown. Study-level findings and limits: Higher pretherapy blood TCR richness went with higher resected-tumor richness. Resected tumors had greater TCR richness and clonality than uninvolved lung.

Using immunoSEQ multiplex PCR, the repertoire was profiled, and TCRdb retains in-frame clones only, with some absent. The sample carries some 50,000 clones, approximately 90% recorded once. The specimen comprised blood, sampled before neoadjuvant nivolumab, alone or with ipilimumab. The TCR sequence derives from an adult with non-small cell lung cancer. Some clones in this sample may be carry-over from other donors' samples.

This CDR3 is CASSLGTGLSYEQYF. CDR3 sequence (DNA): TGCGCCAGCAGCTTGGGGACAGGGCTATCCTACGAGCAGTACTTC. V is TRBV5-1 and J is TRBJ2-7; 8 bases fit TRBD1. The CDR3 has 15 amino acids. Germline values: CDR1 SGHRS, CDR2 YFSETQ. With 0 bases clipped from V and 1 base from J, the junction kept 3 bases outside the gene matches.